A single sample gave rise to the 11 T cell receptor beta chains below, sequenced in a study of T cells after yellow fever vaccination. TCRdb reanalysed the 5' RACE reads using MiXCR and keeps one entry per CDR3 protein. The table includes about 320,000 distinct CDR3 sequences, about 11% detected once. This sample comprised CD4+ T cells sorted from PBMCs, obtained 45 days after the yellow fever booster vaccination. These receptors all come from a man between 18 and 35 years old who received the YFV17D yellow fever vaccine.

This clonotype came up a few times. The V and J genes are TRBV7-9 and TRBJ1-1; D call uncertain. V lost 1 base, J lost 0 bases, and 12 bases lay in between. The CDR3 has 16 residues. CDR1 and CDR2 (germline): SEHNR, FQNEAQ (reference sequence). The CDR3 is CASSLDIWVMNTEAFF. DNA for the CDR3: TGTGCCAGCAGCTTAGATATTTGGGTCATGAACACTGAAGCTTTCTTT.

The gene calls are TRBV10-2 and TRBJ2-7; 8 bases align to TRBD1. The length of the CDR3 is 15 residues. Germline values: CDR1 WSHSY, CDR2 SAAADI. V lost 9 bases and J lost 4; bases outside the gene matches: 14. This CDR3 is CASLPLTNRGYEQYF. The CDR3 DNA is TGCGCCAGTCTCCCACTCACCAACAGGGGGTACGAGCAGTACTTC.

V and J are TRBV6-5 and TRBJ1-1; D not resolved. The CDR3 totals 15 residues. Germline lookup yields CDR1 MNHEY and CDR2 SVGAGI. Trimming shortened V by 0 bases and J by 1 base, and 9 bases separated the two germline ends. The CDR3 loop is CASSYSPAENTEAFF. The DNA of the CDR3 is TGTGCCAGCAGTTACTCCCCAGCAGAGAACACTGAAGCTTTCTTT.

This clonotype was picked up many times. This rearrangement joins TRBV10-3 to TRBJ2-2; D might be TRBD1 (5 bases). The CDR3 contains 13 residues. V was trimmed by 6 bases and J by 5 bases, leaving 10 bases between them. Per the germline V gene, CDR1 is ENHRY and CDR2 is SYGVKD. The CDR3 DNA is TGTGCCATCAGCGCAGGGCAAACCGGGGAGCTGTTTTTT. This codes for CAISAGQTGELFF.

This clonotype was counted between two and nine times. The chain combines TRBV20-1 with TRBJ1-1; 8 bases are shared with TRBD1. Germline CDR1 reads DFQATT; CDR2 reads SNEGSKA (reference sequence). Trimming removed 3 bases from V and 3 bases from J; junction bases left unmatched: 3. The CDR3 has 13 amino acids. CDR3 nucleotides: TGCAGTGCTAGGACAGGGGCGGACACTGAAGCTTTCTTT. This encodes CSARTGADTEAFF.

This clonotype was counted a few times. CDR3 sequence (DNA): TGTGCCAGCAGCTTTATCAGGGGGCACGGCGAGCAGTACTTC. This codes for CASSFIRGHGEQYF. The gene calls are TRBV7-9 and TRBJ2-7; 8 nucleotides align to TRBD1. From germline, CDR1 is SEHNR and CDR2 FQNEAQ (reference sequence). Losses at the gene ends were 3 bases for V and 6 bases for J; bases not matched to a gene: 7. This CDR3 region has 14 residues.

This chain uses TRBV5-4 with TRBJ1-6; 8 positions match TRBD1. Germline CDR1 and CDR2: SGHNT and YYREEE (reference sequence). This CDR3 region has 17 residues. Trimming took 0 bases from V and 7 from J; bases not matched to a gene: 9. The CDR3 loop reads CASSLGQGTRLNSPLHF. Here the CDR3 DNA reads TGTGCCAGCAGCTTGGGACAGGGGACACGCTTAAATTCACCCCTCCACTTT. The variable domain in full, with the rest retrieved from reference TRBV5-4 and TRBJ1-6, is ETGVTQSPTHLIKTRGQQVTLRCSSQSGHNTVSWYQQALGQGPQFIFQYYREEENGRGNFPPRFSGLQFPNYSSELNVNALELDDSALYLCASSLGQGTRLNSPLHFGNGTRLTVT.

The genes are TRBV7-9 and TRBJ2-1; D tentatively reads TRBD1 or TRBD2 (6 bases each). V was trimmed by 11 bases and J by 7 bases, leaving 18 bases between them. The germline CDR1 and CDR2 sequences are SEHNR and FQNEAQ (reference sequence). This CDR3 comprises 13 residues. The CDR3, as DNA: TGTGCCGCCCCCGGGGGCTCCCCAAATGAGCAGTTCTTC. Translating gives CAAPGGSPNEQFF. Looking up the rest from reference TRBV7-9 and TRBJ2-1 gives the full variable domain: DTGVSQNPRHKITKRGQNVTFRCDPISEHNRLYWYRQTLGQGPEFLTYFQNEAQLEKSRLLSDRFSAERPKGSFSTLEIQRTEQGDSAMYLCAAPGGSPNEQFFGPGTRLTVL.

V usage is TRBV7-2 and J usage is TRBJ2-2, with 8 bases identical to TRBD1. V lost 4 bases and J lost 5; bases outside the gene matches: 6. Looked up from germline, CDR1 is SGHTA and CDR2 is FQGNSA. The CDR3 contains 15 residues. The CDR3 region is CASSYQGARTGELFF. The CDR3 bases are TGTGCCAGCAGCTACCAGGGGGCTCGGACCGGGGAGCTGTTTTTT. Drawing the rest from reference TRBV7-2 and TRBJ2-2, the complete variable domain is GAGVSQSPSNKVTEKGKDVELRCDPISGHTALYWYRQSLGQGLEFLIYFQGNSAPDKSGLPSDRFSAERTGGSVSTLTIQRTQQEDSAVYLCASSYQGARTGELFFGEGSRLTVL.

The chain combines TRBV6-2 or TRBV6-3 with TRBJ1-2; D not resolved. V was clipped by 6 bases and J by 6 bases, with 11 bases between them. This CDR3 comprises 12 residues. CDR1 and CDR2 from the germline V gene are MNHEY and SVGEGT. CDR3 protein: CASRRREDGYTF. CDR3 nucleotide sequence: TGTGCCAGCAGACGCCGGGAGGATGGCTACACCTTC.

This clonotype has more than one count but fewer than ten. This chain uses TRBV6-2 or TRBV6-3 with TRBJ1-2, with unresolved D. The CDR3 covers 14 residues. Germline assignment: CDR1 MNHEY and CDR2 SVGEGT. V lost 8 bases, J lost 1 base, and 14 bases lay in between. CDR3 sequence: CASSDAGFNYGYTF. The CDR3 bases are TGTGCCAGCTCGGACGCGGGATTTAACTATGGCTACACCTTC.